Listed below are T cell receptor beta chains from one sample, sequenced in a study of cytomegalovirus exposure and HLA in healthy donors. Libraries were prepared by immunoSEQ multiplex PCR; TCRdb keeps only in-frame clonotypes and omits some of them. Of 150,000 to 200,000 clones listed, about 80% are singletons. Material for sequencing was PBMCs. Receptor source: a woman aged 35 to 49 in good health and CMV-seronegative. CDR3s leave out the opening cysteine and the closing phenylalanine or tryptophan. The order of the fields is CDR3 protein, J gene, V gene.

CDR3 protein: ASSQDESLAFSTDTQY
J gene: TRBJ2-3
V gene: TRBV4-2

CDR3 protein: ASSGGFNEKLF
J gene: TRBJ1-4
V gene: TRBV19

CDR3 protein: ASSQSARAAQY
J gene: TRBJ2-5
V gene: TRBV14

CDR3 protein: ASSSQTGASYEQY
J gene: TRBJ2-7
V gene: TRBV7-2

CDR3 protein: ASSPPRRTTETNEKLF
J gene: TRBJ1-4
V gene: TRBV7-8

CDR3 protein: ASSSLRGEQY
J gene: TRBJ2-7
V gene: TRBV11-1

CDR3 protein: ASSFRGFFYNEQF
J gene: TRBJ2-1
V gene: TRBV5-6

CDR3 protein: ASSPGLATYNEQF
J gene: TRBJ2-1
V gene: TRBV4-3

CDR3 protein: ASSSRDRLTEAF
J gene: TRBJ1-1
V gene: TRBV7-9

CDR3 protein: ASSLGTGYTDTQY
J gene: TRBJ2-3
V gene: TRBV7-2